A single sample is the source of the 14 T cell receptor beta chains below, sequenced in a study of cytomegalovirus exposure and HLA in healthy donors. Sequencing was performed with immunoSEQ multiplex PCR; in TCRdb, only in-frame clones are kept and a portion is missing. The top ten clones hold 5.6% of a sample with 43,000 or so clones, 80% to 95% of them seen once. The sequencing input was PBMCs. These receptors all come from a man between 18 and 29 years old in good health and CMV-seronegative.

J is TRBJ1-1 and V is TRBV7-9, with 9 bases matching TRBD1. Trimming cost V 4 bases and J 8 bases; bases outside gene matches: 2. Germline CDR1 and CDR2: SEHNR and FQNEAQ (reference sequence). CDR3 length: 12 residues. DNA of the CDR3: TGTGCCAGCAGCTCGACAGGGGGAGAAGCTTTCTTT. This gives the protein CASSSTGGEAFF.

The chain recombines TRBV27 with TRBJ1-6; D ambiguous. CDR3 length: 17 amino acids. Germline CDR1 and CDR2: MNHEY and SMNVEV (reference sequence). Trimming cost V 6 bases and J 7 bases, with 22 bases left between them. CDR3 sequence reads: CASSFGWSTLWNSPLHF. CDR3 coding DNA: TGTGCCAGCAGCTTCGGCTGGAGCACACTATGGAATTCACCCCTCCACTTT.

The chain carries TRBV2 and TRBJ2-5; 7 bases match TRBD2. The V gene's germline CDR1 is SNHLY and CDR2 FYNNEI. After removal of 3 bases from V and 4 bases from J, the junction contained 11 bases not matched to a gene. The CDR3 consists of 16 residues. The CDR3 here is CASSESLAEEGETQYF. CDR3 DNA: TGTGCCAGCAGTGAGTCTCTAGCGGAGGAGGGAGAGACCCAGTACTTC.

The chain joins TRBV6-4 to TRBJ2-2; TRBD1 matches 8 bases. The germline gives CDR1 MRHNA, CDR2 SNTAGT. Germline trimming cut 7 bases from V and 4 bases from J; bases unmatched to any gene: 5. The CDR3 extends over 14 amino acids. CDR3 loop: CASTDRAGTGELFF. The CDR3 coding sequence is TGTGCCAGCACGGACAGGGCTGGCACCGGGGAGCTGTTTTTT.

The J gene is TRBJ1-1, the V gene TRBV19, with D possibly being TRBD1 (5 bases). The germline V gene encodes CDR1 LNHDA and CDR2 SQIVND (reference sequence). The ends were cut back, 1 base at V and 1 base at J, with 10 bases in the middle. The CDR3 consists of 15 residues. The CDR3 sequence is CASSIVSQGNTEAFF. CDR3 bases: TGTGCCAGTAGTATAGTTTCGCAGGGGAACACTGAAGCTTTCTTT.

The chain joins TRBV9 to TRBJ2-3, with D perhaps matching TRBD1 (6 bases). The CDR3 sequence is 16 residues long. Trimming took 3 bases from V and 1 from J, leaving 15 bases between them. The germline gives CDR1 SGDLS, CDR2 YYNGEE. CDR3 region: CASSEGHSMGTDTQYF. CDR3 nucleotides: TGTGCCAGCAGCGAGGGACATTCCATGGGCACAGATACGCAGTATTTT.

The CDR3 spells CASSLLAGALQETQYF. In DNA, the CDR3 is TGTGCCAGTAGTTTATTGGCGGGGGCCCTCCAAGAGACCCAGTACTTC. This rearrangement joins TRBV19 to TRBJ2-5; D may be TRBD2 (7 bases). The CDR3 has 16 amino acids. V lost 5 bases to trimming and J lost 1 base, with 17 bases between them. In germline, CDR1 is LNHDA, CDR2 SQIVND (reference sequence).

This clone was recorded once. The chain couples TRBV18 to TRBJ2-5; TRBD2 agrees at 14 bases. J was trimmed by 4 bases and V by 0 bases; bases with no gene match: 1. Germline V lookup: CDR1 KGHSH, CDR2 LQKENI. The CDR3 covers 16 residues. The CDR3 coding sequence is TGTGCCAGCTCACCACCAGGACTAGCGGGGGGAGAGACCCAGTACTTC. This codes for CASSPPGLAGGETQYF.

The V and J genes are TRBV5-6 and TRBJ1-2; tentatively, D is TRBD1 (5 bases). The V and J ends lost 4 bases and 2 bases respectively, with 9 bases between them. CDR1 is SGHDT, CDR2 YYEEEE, per germline. This CDR3 has 13 residues. The CDR3 coding sequence is TGTGCCAGCAGCCAGACAGAGAACTATGGCTACACCTTC. Protein product: CASSQTENYGYTF.

V gene TRBV6-1 combines with J gene TRBJ2-5, with TRBD1 as a possible D gene (6 bases). CDR3 length: 11 amino acids. Germline lookup yields CDR1 MNHNS and CDR2 SASEGT. Trimming took 5 bases from V and 10 from J, leaving 11 bases between them. The DNA for the CDR3 is TGTGCCAGCAGTTACAGGGCCGACCAGTACTTC. This sequence encodes CASSYRADQYF.

Only one count was recorded for this clone. The CDR3 here is CASSGSGGTNYGYTF. The DNA of the CDR3 is TGTGCCAGCAGCGGCTCAGGGGGTACTAACTATGGCTACACCTTC. The rearrangement joins TRBV9 to TRBJ1-2; 7 nucleotides align to TRBD1. The V segment lost 3 bases and the J segment 0 bases; nucleotides outside the gene matches: 5. The CDR3 sequence is 15 residues long. Per germline, CDR1 SGDLS and CDR2 YYNGEE.

This clone was seen only a few times. This sequence joins TRBV6-4 and TRBJ2-3, with 10 nucleotides matching TRBD2. This CDR3 spans 16 amino acids. Germline CDR1 MRHNA, CDR2 SNTAGT. J lost 5 bases, V lost 2 bases, and 7 bases had no gene match. This chain's CDR3 is CASSDTSASGRDTQYF. Written as DNA, the CDR3 is TGTGCCAGCAGTGACACCTCGGCTAGCGGGAGAGATACGCAGTATTTT.

The rearrangement uses TRBV6-5 and TRBJ2-3; 7 bases agree with TRBD1. CDR3 size: 15 residues. Germline V gene lookup returns CDR1 MNHEY and CDR2 SVGAGI. V lost 1 base to trimming and J lost 0 bases; unmatched junction nucleotides: 1. The CDR3 loop is CASSYLGQSTDTQYF. The DNA of the CDR3 is TGTGCCAGCAGTTACTTGGGACAGAGCACAGATACGCAGTATTTT.

The V gene is TRBV11-3, the J gene TRBJ2-7; TRBD1 is a possible D gene (6 bases). CDR1 is SGHNT, CDR2 YENEEA, per germline. This CDR3 comprises 14 residues. V dropped 5 bases and J dropped 5 bases, with 16 bases sitting between them. This CDR3 reads CASSTQGTEDEQYF. The CDR3 coding sequence is TGTGCCAGCAGCACACAGGGAACTGAGGACGAGCAGTACTTC.